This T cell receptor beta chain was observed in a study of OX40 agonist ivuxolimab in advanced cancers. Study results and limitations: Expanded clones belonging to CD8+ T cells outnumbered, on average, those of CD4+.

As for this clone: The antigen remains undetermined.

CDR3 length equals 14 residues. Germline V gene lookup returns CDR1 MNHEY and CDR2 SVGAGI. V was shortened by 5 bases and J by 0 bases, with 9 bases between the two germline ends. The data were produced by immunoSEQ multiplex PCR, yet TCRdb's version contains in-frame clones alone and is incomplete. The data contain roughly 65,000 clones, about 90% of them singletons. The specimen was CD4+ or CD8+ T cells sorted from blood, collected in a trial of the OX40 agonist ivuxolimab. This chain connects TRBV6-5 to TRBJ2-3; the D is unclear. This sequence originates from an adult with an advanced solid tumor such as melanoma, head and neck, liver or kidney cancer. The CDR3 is CASSDGQSTDTQYF. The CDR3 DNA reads TGTGCCAGCAGTGATGGTCAAAGCACAGATACGCAGTATTTT.